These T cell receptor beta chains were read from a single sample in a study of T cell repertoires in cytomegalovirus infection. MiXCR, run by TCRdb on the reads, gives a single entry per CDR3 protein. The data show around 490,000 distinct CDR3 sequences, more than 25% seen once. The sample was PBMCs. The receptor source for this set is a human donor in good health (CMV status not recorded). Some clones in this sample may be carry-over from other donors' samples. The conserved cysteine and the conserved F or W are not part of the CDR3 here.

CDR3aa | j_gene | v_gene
SASTGGESNQPQH | TRBJ1-5 | TRBV20-1
AIGPRESGNTIY | TRBJ1-3 | TRBV10-3
GTTSGRAGETQY | TRBJ2-5 | TRBV7-2
ASRPSGEDEQF | TRBJ2-1 | TRBV6-5
ASSLRQHGELF | TRBJ2-2 | TRBV27
ASSQQPPTSGYNEQF | TRBJ2-1 | TRBV4-2
ASSLRAGDNEQF | TRBJ2-1 | TRBV6-2/TRBV6-3
ASSFGREQF | TRBJ2-1 | TRBV12-3/TRBV12-4
ASRMGTGGNTEAF | TRBJ1-1 | TRBV12-3/TRBV12-4
ASSPKDGANTEAF | TRBJ1-1 | TRBV18
ASSLWTSTEAF | TRBJ1-1 | TRBV5-1
ASSSGQQPEQY | TRBJ2-7 | TRBV28
ASSLVQGVSYNEQF | TRBJ2-1 | TRBV3-1
ASSGYQGVEGYT | TRBJ1-2 | TRBV27
ASSPGGAGVPYNEQF | TRBJ2-1 | TRBV12-3/TRBV12-4
ASSRDDQPQH | TRBJ1-5 | TRBV7-9
ASMRNTEAF | TRBJ1-1 | TRBV2
ASSLGTSGSNTGELF | TRBJ2-2 | TRBV7-6
SASNSATNEKLF | TRBJ1-4 | TRBV20-1
ASSIASGNTIY | TRBJ1-3 | TRBV19
ASSFLRAGRSETQY | TRBJ2-5 | TRBV7-9
ASSAGTSGIQETQY | TRBJ2-5 | TRBV7-8
ASSFSQGTTYNEQF | TRBJ2-1 | TRBV7-6
SARRGVSQPQH | TRBJ1-5 | TRBV20-1
AIRSESWSYEQF | TRBJ2-1 | TRBV10-3
ASSRTRPTDTQY | TRBJ2-3 | TRBV6-2/TRBV6-3
ASRPGGATEAF | TRBJ1-1 | TRBV12-3/TRBV12-4
ASRLANSGANVLT | TRBJ2-6 | TRBV7-2
ASSGVVNGETQY | TRBJ2-5 | TRBV5-6
ASSLDWWAKEKLF | TRBJ1-4 | TRBV7-2
ASSPGQAYTEAF | TRBJ1-1 | TRBV18
ASSGRDRDNEQF | TRBJ2-1 | TRBV2
ASSYLGTAVNTEAF | TRBJ1-1 | TRBV6-5
ASNPTENYGYT | TRBJ1-2 | TRBV6-2/TRBV6-3
ASTTLLESYNEQF | TRBJ2-1 | TRBV19
ASSLVTGSNSPLH | TRBJ1-6 | TRBV12-3/TRBV12-4
ASSYSPSGYPYNEQF | TRBJ2-1 | TRBV6-2/TRBV6-3
ASSPGPDFGELF | TRBJ2-2 | TRBV7-6
AGTGLGYEQY | TRBJ2-7 | TRBV30
ASRPGTSSTDTQY | TRBJ2-3 | TRBV28
ASSLDVGGTQEAF | TRBJ1-1 | TRBV7-6
ASSLIGGANVLT | TRBJ2-6 | TRBV5-4
SVEVLAGSSTDTQY | TRBJ2-3 | TRBV29-1
ASSSSGVPHTQY | TRBJ2-3 | TRBV27
ASSYREGGRETQY | TRBJ2-5 | TRBV6-6
ASRGQMNSPLH | TRBJ1-6 | TRBV28
ASSPTRSSTGNTIY | TRBJ1-3 | TRBV4-2
ASSYYENSPLH | TRBJ1-6 | TRBV11-1
ASSMIGEYNEQF | TRBJ2-1 | TRBV19
ASSGQGGTYEQY | TRBJ2-7 | TRBV6-2/TRBV6-3
ASSMTGRHGYT | TRBJ1-2 | TRBV5-4
ASSSRGYNNEQF | TRBJ2-1 | TRBV11-3
ASSLELYQPQH | TRBJ1-5 | TRBV7-2